A selection of T cell receptor beta chains follows, all from one sample in a study of cytomegalovirus exposure and HLA in healthy donors. Produced via immunoSEQ multiplex PCR; TCRdb's table is partial and in-frame only. The sample gives 160,000 or so clones, around 85% of which show up once; 0.8% to 1% is in the top ten. Sample: PBMCs. The origin of the receptors is a woman between 25 and 40 years old in good health and CMV-seronegative. CDR3s include the opening cysteine and the closing phenylalanine or tryptophan. A D gene is named only where the DNA matches it firmly. Where a row states a size, it is once, few, many or the class of an expanded clone; other rows omit it.

>NA|TRBV18|TRBJ1-1|TRBD1
CASSPRGLGNTEAFF
TGTGCCAGCTCACCGAGGGGGCTAGGGAACACTGAAGCTTTCTTT
>NA|TRBV27|TRBJ1-5|NA
CASSPSRGNQPQHF
TGTGCCAGCAGCCCTTCCAGGGGCAATCAGCCCCAGCATTTT
>NA|TRBV25-1|TRBJ1-5|NA
CASSEYSPTGSQPQHF
TGTGCCAGCAGTGAATATTCCCCTACAGGGAGTCAGCCCCAGCATTTT
>NA|TRBV27|TRBJ2-1|TRBD2
CASSTPGLAVGEQFF
TGTGCCAGCAGCACCCCGGGACTAGCGGTCGGTGAGCAGTTCTTC
>NA|TRBV27|TRBJ2-3|TRBD1
CAIRQGDSKDTQYF
TGTGCCATCCGACAGGGAGACTCGAAGGATACGCAGTATTTT
>NA|TRBV6-1|TRBJ2-5|TRBD2
CASSVTSGSETQYF
TGTGCCAGCAGTGTGACTAGCGGGAGTGAGACCCAGTACTTC
>once|TRBV9|TRBJ1-6|TRBD1
CASSVGTGVSPLHF
TGTGCCAGCAGCGTAGGGACAGGGGTCTCACCCCTCCACTTT
>NA|TRBV10-3|TRBJ1-2|TRBD1
CAIRTGQVLHYGYTF
TGTGCCATCAGGACGGGACAGGTCCTCCACTATGGCTACACCTTC
>NA|TRBV5-4|TRBJ2-5|TRBD2
CASSLPGRGETQYF
TGTGCCAGCAGCTTGCCAGGGAGGGGAGAGACCCAGTACTTC
>NA|TRBV5-1|TRBJ2-7|NA
CASSLETVSYEQYF
TGCGCCAGCAGCTTGGAGACAGTCTCCTACGAGCAGTACTTC
>NA|TRBV4-1|TRBJ1-2|NA
CASSLTGSLGGYTF
TGCGCCAGCAGTTTGACAGGCTCCCTGGGGGGCTACACCTTC
>NA|TRBV5-1|TRBJ1-5|NA
CASSLGLSNQPQHF
TGCGCCAGCAGCTTGGGTCTTAGCAATCAGCCCCAGCATTTT
>NA|TRBV7-2|TRBJ2-7|TRBD1
CASNRGGRRPYEQYF
TGTGCCAGCAACAGAGGGGGCCGGAGGCCCTACGAGCAGTACTTC
>NA|TRBV7-8|TRBJ1-6|NA
CASSFTGLRSYNSPLHF
TGTGCCAGCAGCTTTACTGGGCTCCGCTCCTATAATTCACCCCTCCACTTT
>once|TRBV2|TRBJ1-6|NA
CASRNGYSPLHF
TGTGCCAGCAGAAACGGGTATTCACCCCTCCACTTT
>NA|TRBV4-3|TRBJ2-6|NA
CASSQYFIQLSGANVLTF
TGCGCCAGCAGCCAATATTTTATACAGCTCTCTGGGGCCAACGTCCTGACTTTC
>once|TRBV5-1|TRBJ2-7|TRBD1
CASASRDSSYEQYF
TGCGCCAGCGCGTCCCGGGACAGTTCCTACGAGCAGTACTTC
>NA|TRBV2|TRBJ1-1|TRBD1
CASRGQGYTEAFF
TGTGCCAGCAGGGGACAGGGGTACACTGAAGCTTTCTTT
>few|TRBV6-1|TRBJ1-5|NA
CASSVGGNNQPQHF
TGTGCCAGCAGTGTCGGGGGTAACAATCAGCCCCAGCATTTT
>NA|TRBV2|TRBJ2-3|NA
CASRSGAGTDTQYF
TGTGCCAGCAGGTCGGGAGCAGGCACAGATACGCAGTATTTT
>NA|TRBV27|TRBJ2-7|TRBD1
CASSAGQGPYEQYF
TGTGCCAGCAGTGCCGGACAGGGTCCCTACGAGCAGTACTTC
>few|TRBV5-8|TRBJ1-5|TRBD1
CASSPGGSNQPQHF
TGTGCCAGCAGCCCAGGGGGGAGCAATCAGCCCCAGCATTTT
>NA|TRBV7-8|TRBJ2-5|NA
CASSLGQRAQETQYF
TGTGCCAGCAGCTTGGGTCAAAGAGCGCAAGAGACCCAGTACTTC
>once|TRBV29-1|TRBJ2-1|NA
CSVRGGDEQFF
TGCAGCGTTCGGGGCGGGGATGAGCAGTTCTTC
>NA|TRBV4-3|TRBJ2-2|TRBD1
CASSQVSGTGFTGELFF
TGCGCCAGCAGCCAAGTCTCCGGGACAGGGTTCACCGGGGAGCTGTTTTTT
>NA|TRBV6-5|TRBJ2-1|NA
CASSYSTSQTTQFF
TGTGCCAGCAGTTACTCTACTAGTCAAACTACGCAATTCTTC
>NA|TRBV30|TRBJ1-1|NA
CAWSSQGNTEAFF
TGTGCCTGGAGTAGTCAGGGTAACACTGAAGCTTTCTTT
>NA|TRBV7-9|TRBJ2-3|TRBD2
CASSSRDGGDGSDTQYF
TGTGCCAGCAGCTCAAGAGACGGGGGGGACGGGAGCGATACGCAGTATTTT
>NA|TRBV5-4|TRBJ2-7|TRBD1
CASSPLGQGPRKQYF
TGTGCCAGCAGCCCACTGGGACAGGGGCCCCGGAAACAGTACTTC
>NA|TRBV11-3|TRBJ2-2|TRBD1
CASSTGQGTGGELFF
TGTGCCAGCAGCACGGGACAGGGGACAGGCGGGGAGCTGTTTTTT
>NA|TRBV27|TRBJ2-7|TRBD2
CASSSLGLAGASYEQYF
TGTGCCAGCAGTTCCCTGGGACTAGCGGGAGCCAGCTACGAGCAGTACTTC
>NA|TRBV6-5|TRBJ1-1|NA
CASSYQSPGMNTEAFF
TGTGCCAGCAGTTATCAGAGCCCGGGGATGAACACTGAAGCTTTCTTT
>NA|TRBV7-2|TRBJ2-1|TRBD2
CASSLGPSGGNNEQFF
TGTGCCAGCAGCTTAGGTCCTAGCGGGGGTAACAATGAGCAGTTCTTC
>NA|TRBV9|TRBJ2-3|TRBD2
CASSFPASGASTDTQYF
TGTGCCAGCAGCTTTCCTGCTAGCGGGGCAAGCACAGATACGCAGTATTTT
>NA|TRBV2|TRBJ1-2|NA
CASSPERGYTF
TGTGCCAGCAGTCCAGAGAGGGGCTACACCTTC
>NA|TRBV6-1|TRBJ1-4|NA
CASSEALGSNEKLFF
TGTGCCAGCAGTGAAGCGCTGGGCAGTAATGAAAAACTGTTTTTT
>NA|TRBV7-6|TRBJ1-5|NA
CASSMTRVLSNQPQHF
TGTGCCAGCAGTATGACCCGGGTTCTTAGCAATCAGCCCCAGCATTTT
>NA|TRBV5-1|TRBJ1-1|NA
CASSPRSVNAEAFF
TGCGCCAGCAGTCCCCGCTCAGTGAACGCTGAAGCTTTCTTT
>NA|TRBV9|TRBJ2-1|NA
CASSAGPNAYNEQFF
TGTGCCAGCAGCGCAGGCCCCAACGCCTACAATGAGCAGTTCTTC
>NA|TRBV2|TRBJ2-5|NA
CASSVHYQETQYF
TGTGCCAGCAGTGTACATTACCAAGAGACCCAGTACTTC
>NA|TRBV7-9|TRBJ2-2|NA
CASSLGTNTGELFF
TGTGCCAGCAGCTTAGGGACTAACACCGGGGAGCTGTTTTTT
>NA|TRBV11-2|TRBJ2-5|NA
CASSSRTRKETQYF
TGTGCCAGCAGCTCCCGGACTCGCAAAGAGACCCAGTACTTC
>NA|TRBV11-2|TRBJ1-1|NA
CASSPGRVLDTEAFF
TGTGCCAGCAGCCCTGGGCGGGTGCTGGACACTGAAGCTTTCTTT
>NA|TRBV4-1|TRBJ1-2|NA
CASSHAGFYGYTF
TGCGCCAGCAGTCACGCGGGTTTCTATGGCTACACCTTC